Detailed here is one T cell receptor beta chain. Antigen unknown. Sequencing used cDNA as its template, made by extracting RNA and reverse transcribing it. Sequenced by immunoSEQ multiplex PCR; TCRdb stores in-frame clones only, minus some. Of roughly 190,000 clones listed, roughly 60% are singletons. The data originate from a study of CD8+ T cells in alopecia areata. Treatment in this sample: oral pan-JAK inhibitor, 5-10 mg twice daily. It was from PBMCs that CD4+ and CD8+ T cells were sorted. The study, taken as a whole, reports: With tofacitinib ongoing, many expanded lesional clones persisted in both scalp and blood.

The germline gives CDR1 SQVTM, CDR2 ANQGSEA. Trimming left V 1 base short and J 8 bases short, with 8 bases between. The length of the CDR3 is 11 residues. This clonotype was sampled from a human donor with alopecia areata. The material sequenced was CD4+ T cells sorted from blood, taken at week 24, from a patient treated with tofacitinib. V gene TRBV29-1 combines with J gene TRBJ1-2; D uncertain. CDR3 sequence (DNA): TGCAGCGTTGAAGTCGGTGCGGGCTACACCTTC. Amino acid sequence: CSVEVGAGYTF.